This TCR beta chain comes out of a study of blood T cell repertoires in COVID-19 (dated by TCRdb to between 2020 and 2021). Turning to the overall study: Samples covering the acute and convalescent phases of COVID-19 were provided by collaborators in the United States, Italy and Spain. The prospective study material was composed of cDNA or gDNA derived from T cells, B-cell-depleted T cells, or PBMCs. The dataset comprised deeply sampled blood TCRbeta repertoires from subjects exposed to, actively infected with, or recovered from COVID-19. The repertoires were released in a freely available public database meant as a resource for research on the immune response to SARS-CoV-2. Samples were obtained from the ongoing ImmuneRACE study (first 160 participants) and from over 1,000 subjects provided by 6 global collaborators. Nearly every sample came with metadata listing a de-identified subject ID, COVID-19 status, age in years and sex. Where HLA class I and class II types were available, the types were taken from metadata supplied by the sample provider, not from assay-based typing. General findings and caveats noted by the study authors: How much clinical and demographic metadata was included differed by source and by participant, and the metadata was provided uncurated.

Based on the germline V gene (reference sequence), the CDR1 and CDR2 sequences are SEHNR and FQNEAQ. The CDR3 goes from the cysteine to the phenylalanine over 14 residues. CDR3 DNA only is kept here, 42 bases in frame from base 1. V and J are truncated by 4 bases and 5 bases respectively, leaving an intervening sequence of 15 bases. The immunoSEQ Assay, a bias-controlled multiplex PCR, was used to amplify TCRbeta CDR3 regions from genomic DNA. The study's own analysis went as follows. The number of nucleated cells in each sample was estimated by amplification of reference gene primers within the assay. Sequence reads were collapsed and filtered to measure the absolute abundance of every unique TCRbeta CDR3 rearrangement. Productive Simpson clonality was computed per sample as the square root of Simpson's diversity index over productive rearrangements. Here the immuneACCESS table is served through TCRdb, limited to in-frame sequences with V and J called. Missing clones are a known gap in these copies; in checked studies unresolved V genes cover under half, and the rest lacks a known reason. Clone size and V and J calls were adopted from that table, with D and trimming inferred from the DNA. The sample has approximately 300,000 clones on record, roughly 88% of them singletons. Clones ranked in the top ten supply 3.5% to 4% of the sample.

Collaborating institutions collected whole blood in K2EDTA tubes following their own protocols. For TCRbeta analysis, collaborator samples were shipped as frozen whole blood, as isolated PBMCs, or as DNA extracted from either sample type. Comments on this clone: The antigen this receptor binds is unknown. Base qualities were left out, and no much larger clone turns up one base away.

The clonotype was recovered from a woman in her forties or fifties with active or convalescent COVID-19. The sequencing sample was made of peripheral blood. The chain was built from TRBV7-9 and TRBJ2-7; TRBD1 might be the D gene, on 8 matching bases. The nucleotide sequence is TGTGCCAGCAGCTCGACAGGGGAGGGGAACGAGCAGTACTTC. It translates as CASSSTGEGNEQYF.